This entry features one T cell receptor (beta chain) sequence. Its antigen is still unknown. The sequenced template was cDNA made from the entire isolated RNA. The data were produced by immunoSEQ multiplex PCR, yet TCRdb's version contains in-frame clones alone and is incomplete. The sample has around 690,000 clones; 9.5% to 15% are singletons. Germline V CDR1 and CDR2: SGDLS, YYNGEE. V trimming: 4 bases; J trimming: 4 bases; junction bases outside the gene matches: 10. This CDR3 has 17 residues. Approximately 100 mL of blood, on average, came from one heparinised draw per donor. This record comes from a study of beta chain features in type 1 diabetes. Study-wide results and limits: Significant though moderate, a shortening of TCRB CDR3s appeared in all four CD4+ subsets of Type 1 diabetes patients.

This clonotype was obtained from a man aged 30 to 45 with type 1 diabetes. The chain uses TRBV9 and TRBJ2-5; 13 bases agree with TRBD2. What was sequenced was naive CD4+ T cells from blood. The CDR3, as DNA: TGTGCCAGCAGCCCGACTAGCGGGGGGCCGGGAGCAGAGACCCAGTACTTC. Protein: CASSPTSGGPGAETQYF.